The clone carrying this T cell receptor beta chain was picked up one time. Its antigen is currently unknown. The data are from a study of neoadjuvant nivolumab and ipilimumab in lung cancer. Study findings and constraints: TCR richness and clonality were higher in tumors than adjacent uninvolved lung. Resected-tumor TCR richness correlated positively with pretherapy blood richness. From pretherapy to surgery, tumor richness and clonality rose with dual therapy.

The CDR3 length is 15 residues. Germline CDR1 is SGHTA and CDR2 is FQGNSA. The V segment lost 5 bases and the J segment 3 bases; nucleotides outside the gene matches: 6. Assay used: immunoSEQ multiplex PCR; TCRdb lists only in-frame clones, some missing. The sample has 19,000 or so clones; 79% are singletons. The sequencing used tumor tissue, collected after neoadjuvant nivolumab, alone or with ipilimumab, at or shortly before surgery. V gene TRBV7-2 combines with J gene TRBJ2-2, with TRBD1 matching over 7 bases. The clonotype was recovered from an adult with non-small cell lung cancer. The CDR3 coding sequence is TGTGCCAGCAGCCCCCTAGGGACAGACACCGGGGAGCTGTTTTTT. This gives the protein CASSPLGTDTGELFF.